This T cell receptor beta chain was sequenced for a study of shared clonotypes between healthy human individuals. Findings of the study overall: In a handful of donors, around 5.5% of naive CD4 clonotypes appeared in common. Few donors limited the genetic and exposure-history diversity represented.

There are 14 residues in the CDR3. The germline V gene has CDR1 MGHRA and CDR2 YSYEKL. The germline V and J ends were trimmed by 4 bases and 3 bases, with 13 bases remaining between them. Concerning this clone: What it binds is not known.

Negatively enriched CD4+ T cells were divided by CD45RA into naive and memory. Assay used: immunoSEQ multiplex PCR; TCRdb lists only in-frame clones, some missing. The top ten clones hold 0.3% to 0.4% of a sample with fewer than 3 million clones, around 92% of them seen once. This TCR was sampled from a man aged 18 to 30 in good health. Some clones in this sample may be carry-over from other donors' samples. V usage is TRBV4-1 and J usage is TRBJ2-7; maybe TRBD1 (5 bases). Sequenced: naive CD4+ T cells from PBMCs. As for subset: CD45RA+ positively selected. The CDR3 region has the DNA TGCGCCAGCAGCCTTAGGGGTGGGGTCTACGAGCAGTACTTC. It translates to CASSLRGGVYEQYF.